This is a list of T cell receptor beta chains from one sample in a study of T cell repertoires in cytomegalovirus infection. TCRdb called the reads again in MiXCR, with one record for every CDR3 protein. The repertoire holds around 750,000 distinct CDR3 sequences, around a third seen once, with 9.5% to 15% in the top ten. No antigen has been identified for these receptors. The sample consisted of cultured CD8+ T cells from PBMCs, taken from culture after CMV antigen stimulation. These receptors came from a human donor in good health (CMV status not recorded). Some clones in this sample may be carry-over from other donors' samples. Both conserved end residues are trimmed from each CDR3.

TRBV6-1 | ASSEGRGGYTGELF
TRBV2 | ASTGRKYT
TRBV6-2/TRBV6-3 | ASSYRQGKDQPQH
TRBV4-1 | ASSQKGPVGETQY
TRBV5-6 | ASSLVWDRPNTEAF
TRBV6-2/TRBV6-3 | ASSSPGRVNEQF
TRBV12-3/TRBV12-4 | ASSFGQGANEQY
TRBV5-1 | ASSLHPDSYNEQF
TRBV10-3 | AISEGQNNSPLH
TRBV12-3/TRBV12-4 | ASSTGTSAGYT
TRBV10-2 | ASSNRGRVGELF
TRBV5-1 | ASSLDPGTYEQY
TRBV5-1 | ASSFQPGGGYNEQF
TRBV7-2 | ASSLGRSGRGPHNEQF
TRBV28 | ASSFLAGTNEQF
TRBV27 | ASSSSPTRRGSTDTQY
TRBV6-5 | ASSAILQGAGYGYT
TRBV20-1 | SASASSEVGWADTQY
TRBV4-3 | ASSSFPGSPTDTQY
TRBV29-1 | SVGTPGGTGANVLT
TRBV7-3 | ASSLVGAVPYEQY
TRBV5-5 | ASSPDSHEKLF
TRBV12-3/TRBV12-4 | ASTVDRRPEAF
TRBV19 | ASRSKTGEREYTGELF
TRBV12-3/TRBV12-4 | ASSPGENEQY
TRBV7-9 | ASSTRDRVNFRDEAF
TRBV19 | ASSIDGGNTGELF
TRBV2 | ASSGEGPDTQY
TRBV11-3 | ASSARDKDTDTQY
TRBV9 | ASSVAIHRGSSYNEQF
TRBV5-4 | ASSHQDTLFNEQF
TRBV12-5 | ASGSGTHREAF
TRBV6-2/TRBV6-3 | ASSPNEETQY
TRBV15 | ATSLDGDEQF
TRBV6-1 | ASGVGTEAF
TRBV24-1 | ATSDGYEQY
TRBV6-1 | ASSERQGVNNEQF
TRBV20-1 | SAILHTGELF
TRBV7-9 | ASSPRTQLWGYT
TRBV5-5 | ASIQGGGRQGAREQY
TRBV9 | ASSPSTTPYNEQF
TRBV4-2 | ASSRRQGTTYEQY
TRBV27 | ASSLSTGRVNNEQF
TRBV13 | ASQWGIGELF
TRBV7-6 | ASSVGRLNTEAF
TRBV7-8 | ASSFNRGRDHRGYT
TRBV7-9 | ASSDWTGEGEY
TRBV4-1 | ASSQEFALPQETQY
TRBV7-9 | ASTPRSTGKTEAF
TRBV10-2 | ASSGTSGGGYNEQF
TRBV7-8 | ATAGWGDKN
TRBV9 | ASSRREQGAVGELF
TRBV7-8 | ASSSGGGGNQPQH
TRBV12-3/TRBV12-4 | ASTRRDGTKAF